The 18 T cell receptor beta chains listed next were all sequenced from one sample in a study of T cells in women clearing cervical HPV infection. Produced via immunoSEQ multiplex PCR; TCRdb's table is partial and in-frame only. The record lists tens of thousands of clones, of which the ten most abundant hold approximately 1.2%. Sequencing input: blood buffy coat. The receptor set was obtained from a woman aged 18 to 75 with a cervical HPV16 infection that either progressed to CIN3+ or cleared (not recorded which).

For this clone: The CDR3 end falls 3 residues outside the read, so it is completed with the germline J gene. The V gene is TRBV5-1, the J gene TRBJ2-7, with TRBD2 identical over 7 bases. With 4 bases clipped from V and 0 bases from J, the junction kept 7 bases outside the gene matches. The CDR3 sequence is 15 residues long. The germline gives CDR1 SGHRS, CDR2 YFSETQ. Incomplete CDR3 DNA: TGCGCCAGCAGCACAAGCGGGGCGAGCTCCTACGAG. Translation: CASSTSGASSYE. The entire CDR3 sequence reads CASSTSGASSYEQYF.

Of note for this clone: The read comes to an end 3 residues before the CDR3 does, leaving the germline J gene to fill in the end. This chain uses TRBV19 with TRBJ1-4; D ambiguous. Trimming took 6 bases from V and 1 from J, leaving 3 bases between them. Germline V CDR1 and CDR2: LNHDA, SQIVND (reference sequence). CDR3 length: 12 amino acids. CDR3 sequence reads: CASSQTNEKLFF. The CDR3 DNA, read in part, is TGTGCCAGTAGCCAAACTAATGAAAAA. Looking up the rest from reference TRBV19 and TRBJ1-4 gives the full variable domain: DGGITQSPKYLFRKEGQNVTLSCEQNLNHDAMYWYRQDPGQGLRLIYYSQIVNDFQKGDIAEGYSVSREKKESFPLTVTSAQKNPTAFYLCASSQTNEKLFFGSGTQLSVL.

For this clone: The read ends 3 residues before the CDR3 terminus; that terminus is restored from the germline J gene. V and J are TRBV19 and TRBJ1-2; possibly TRBD1 for D (5 bases). With 8 bases removed from V and 5 bases from J, the gap between germline ends came to 24 bases. Per germline, CDR1 LNHDA and CDR2 SQIVND (reference sequence). The CDR3 sequence is 16 residues long. The CDR3 DNA, read in part, is TGTGCCAGTCGAGAAGGGACTGGGGCAGGGAATTATGGC. The encoded protein is CASREGTGAGNYG. The whole CDR3 sequence reads CASREGTGAGNYGYTF. The whole variable domain, filled in from reference TRBV19 and TRBJ1-2, reads DGGITQSPKYLFRKEGQNVTLSCEQNLNHDAMYWYRQDPGQGLRLIYYSQIVNDFQKGDIAEGYSVSREKKESFPLTVTSAQKNPTAFYLCASREGTGAGNYGYTFGSGTRLTVV.

As to this clone: With the read ending 3 residues before the CDR3 end, the germline J gene is used to fill in that end. The gene calls are TRBV19 and TRBJ2-1, with D possibly being TRBD2 (5 bases). The V gene lost 2 bases and the J gene lost 7 bases, with 18 bases spanning the gap. Germline assignment: CDR1 LNHDA and CDR2 SQIVND (reference sequence). The length of the CDR3 is 16 residues. CDR3 bases read: TGTGCCAGTAGTATAAGATGGCCCCCCGAGCGGAATGAG. Protein product: CASSIRWPPERNE. From start to end, the CDR3 is CASSIRWPPERNEQFF.

Remarks on this clone: The read ends 3 residues before the CDR3 terminus; that terminus is restored from the germline J gene. The rearrangement uses TRBV13 and TRBJ2-6; D is uncertain. This CDR3 is built from 14 residues. CDR1 is PRHDT and CDR2 is FYEKMQ in the germline V gene (reference sequence). Deletions cut 3 bases from V and 0 bases from J, with 3 bases between. The chain's CDR3 is CASSFLSGANVLTF. The CDR3 DNA, read in part, is TGTGCCAGCAGCTTCCTCTCTGGGGCCAACGTC.

Turning to this clone: Coverage ceases 3 residues before the CDR3 finishes, and the germline J gene fills in the end. The chain is built from TRBV11-1 and TRBJ2-7, with 7 bases that match TRBD1. Germline CDR1 and CDR2: SGHAT and FQDESV (reference sequence). V lost 5 bases, J lost 4 bases, and 2 bases stayed unmatched. The CDR3 has 12 amino acids. The DNA read from the CDR3 is TGTGCCAGCAGCCCGACAGGGTACGAG. It is translated as CASSPTGYE. The whole CDR3 reads CASSPTGYEQYF.

For this clone: With the read ending 3 residues before the CDR3 end, the germline J gene is used to fill in that end. The chain links TRBV2 to TRBJ2-2; TRBD1 aligns across 9 bases. Germline CDR1 and CDR2: SNHLY and FYNNEI. The length of the CDR3 is 15 residues. CDR3 sequence reads: CASSITGGRGEKLFF. CDR3 bases read: TGTGCCAGCAGCATCACAGGGGGCCGGGGTGAAAAG.

As regards this clone: The read ends 3 residues shy of where the CDR3 ends; the end is completed using the germline J gene. The rearrangement links TRBV5-5 to TRBJ2-7; 10 bases match TRBD1. In germline, CDR1 is SGHKS, CDR2 YYEKEE (reference sequence). The J segment lost 4 bases and the V segment lost 2 bases, leaving 6 bases of the junction unmatched. The CDR3 loop spans 15 amino acids. Incomplete CDR3 DNA: TGTGCCAGCAGCTTCCTGGACAGGGGGGATTACGAG. Its protein product is CASSFLDRGDYE. In full, the CDR3 reads CASSFLDRGDYEQYF.

A word on this clone: The read falls 3 residues short of the CDR3 end, and the missing part is taken from the germline J gene. The V call is TRBV6-1, the J call TRBJ1-5, with D perhaps TRBD1 (5 bases). There are 18 residues in the CDR3. V shed 1 base and J shed 0 bases, with 16 bases lying between them. From germline, CDR1 is MNHNS and CDR2 SASEGT. Partial CDR3 DNA: TGTGCCAGCAGTGAAGGCCGAGGGGTCCCTGATAGCAATCAGCCC. It codes for CASSEGRGVPDSNQP. The entire CDR3 reads CASSEGRGVPDSNQPQHF.

Turning to this clone: The junction and the germline gene differ at one end; a read error may be behind it. The read halts 3 residues ahead of the CDR3 end, with the missing end drawn from the germline J gene. The gene calls are TRBV14 and TRBJ1-1, with no clear D. CDR3 length: 14 residues. Germline V gene lookup returns CDR1 SGHDN and CDR2 FVKESK. The CDR3 loop reads CASSRGLMNAEAFF. The CDR3 bases that were read are TGTGCCAGCAGCCGCGGGCTCATGAACGCTGAA.

Of note for this clone: The sequence runs out 3 residues before the end of the CDR3; the remainder is reconstructed from the germline J gene. The gene calls are TRBV20-1 and TRBJ2-7, with no clear D. The germline V gene encodes CDR1 DFQATT and CDR2 SNEGSKA (reference sequence). The CDR3 is 13 amino acids. Trimming stripped 5 bases from V and 3 bases from J, with 14 bases between. The CDR3 loop is CSAPLRQGYEQYF. The sequenced part of the CDR3 DNA is TGCAGTGCTCCCCTTAGACAAGGCTACGAG.

Comment on this clone: The CDR3 extends 3 residues past the end of the read, so its final part is completed from the germline J gene. V and J are TRBV5-1 and TRBJ2-2, with TRBD1 identical over 7 bases. The CDR3 extends over 14 amino acids. V trimming: 6 bases; J trimming: 3 bases; junction bases outside the gene matches: 5. CDR1 and CDR2 from the germline V gene are SGHRS and YFSETQ. CDR3 DNA (partial): TGCGCCAGCATGACAGGGCCCGACACCGGGGAG. Protein: CASMTGPDTGE. The whole CDR3 is CASMTGPDTGELFF. Full variable domain (outside the CDR3, taken from reference TRBV5-1 and TRBJ2-2): KAGVTQTPRYLIKTRGQQVTLSCSPISGHRSVSWYQQTPGQGLQFLFEYFSETQRNKGNFPGRFSGRQFSNSRSEMNVSTLELGDSALYLCASMTGPDTGELFFGEGSRLTVL.

As concerns this clone: The DNA ends 3 residues before the CDR3 does, and the rest of the CDR3 is filled in from the germline J gene. This rearrangement joins TRBV19 to TRBJ1-6; D is possibly TRBD1 (5 bases). V lost 4 bases and J 9 bases, leaving 19 bases between the germline ends. Germline CDR1 and CDR2: LNHDA and SQIVND (reference sequence). The CDR3 loop spans 16 amino acids. The CDR3 here is CASSSPSGGRFSPLHF. The part of the CDR3 DNA that was read is TGTGCCAGTAGTAGCCCCTCCGGGGGACGGTTTTCACCC.

Note on this clone: With the read ending 3 residues before the CDR3 end, the germline J gene is used to fill in that end. The V and J genes are TRBV4-2 and TRBJ2-7; TRBD2 aligns across 10 bases. V gave up 4 bases and J gave up 5 bases; unmatched junction bases: 23. The length of the CDR3 is 20 residues. The V gene's germline CDR1 is LGHNA and CDR2 YNFKEQ. The part of the CDR3 DNA that was read is TGTGCCAGCAGCCCATTAAGAGTGTGGCTAGCGGGAGCTTCTTCGAACGAG. The encoded protein is CASSPLRVWLAGASSNE. The whole CDR3 protein is CASSPLRVWLAGASSNEQYF.

In the case of this clone: The read finishes 3 residues shy of the CDR3 end, and the germline J gene is used to complete it. The rearrangement uses TRBV7-9 and TRBJ1-6; 7 bases are shared with TRBD1. The CDR3 runs to 14 residues. Per germline, CDR1 SEHNR and CDR2 FQNEAQ (reference sequence). After removal of 5 bases from V and 8 bases from J, the junction contained 6 bases not matched to a gene. The CDR3 loop reads CASSRATGDSPLHF. CDR3 DNA (partial): TGTGCCAGCAGCCGCGCTACAGGGGATTCACCC. The full variable domain, completed using reference TRBV7-9 and TRBJ1-6, is DTGVSQNPRHKITKRGQNVTFRCDPISEHNRLYWYRQTLGQGPEFLTYFQNEAQLEKSRLLSDRFSAERPKGSFSTLEIQRTEQGDSAMYLCASSRATGDSPLHFGNGTRLTVT.

As concerns this clone: The CDR3 end is not reached by the read, which stops 3 residues before it; the germline J gene fills it in. The V gene is TRBV11-2, the J gene TRBJ1-2, with TRBD1 as a possible D gene (6 bases). V lost 5 bases and J lost 0, with 13 bases in between. The CDR3 spans 15 residues. The V gene's germline CDR1 is SGHAT and CDR2 FQNNGV. This chain's CDR3 is CASSLQGQANYGYTF. The covered CDR3 bases are TGTGCCAGCAGCCTACAGGGACAAGCTAACTATGGC.

To note about this clone: Coverage ceases 3 residues before the CDR3 finishes, and the germline J gene fills in the end. This chain links TRBV19 with TRBJ1-1, with D possibly TRBD1 on 5 matching bases. The CDR3 extends over 14 amino acids. Germline V gene sequence: CDR1 LNHDA, CDR2 SQIVND (reference sequence). Trimming left V 5 bases short and J 5 bases short, with 15 bases between. This CDR3 is CASSPGTEGTEAFF. The DNA read from the CDR3 is TGTGCCAGTAGTCCCGGAACGGAGGGGACTGAA.

About this clone: With the read ending 3 residues before the CDR3 end, the germline J gene is used to fill in that end. This chain connects TRBV6-1 to TRBJ1-4; D call uncertain. The germline V and J ends were trimmed by 4 bases and 0 bases, with 6 bases remaining between them. The CDR3 is 14 amino acids. CDR1 and CDR2 from the germline V gene are MNHNS and SASEGT. The part of the CDR3 DNA that was read is TGTGCCAGCAGTGCGACATCAACTAATGAAAAA. Residues: CASSATSTNEK. The CDR3, in full, reads CASSATSTNEKLFF.